This T cell receptor beta chain was profiled in a study of CD8 T cells in ankylosing spondylitis. Findings and limits, study-wide: Reportedly, matched ankylosing spondylitis synovial fluid was significantly enriched for disease-linked clones. Roughly 8 highly homologous variants made up a TCR beta motif, and this motif appeared characteristic of ankylosing spondylitis blood.

V dropped 1 base and J dropped 0 bases, with 6 bases sitting between them. CDR3 size: 14 residues. Many counts were recorded for this clonotype. The antigen remains unidentified. TCRdb reprocessed the 5' RACE reads via MiXCR and lists one record per CDR3 protein. The data show more than 100,000 distinct CDR3 sequences, roughly an eighth seen once. This chain uses TRBV12-3 or TRBV12-4 with TRBJ1-1, with D unclear. Sequenced input: blood, either unsorted or a sorted T cell fraction (not recorded which). This clonotype was sampled from a female donor with ankylosing spondylitis or in good health (not recorded which). DNA of the CDR3: TGTGCCAGCAGTTTAGACAGCTTGAACACTGAAGCTTTCTTT. It codes for CASSLDSLNTEAFF.